The source of this T cell receptor (beta chain) is a study of blood T cell repertoires in COVID-19. Turning to the study itself: Samples taken during acute and convalescent COVID-19 were collected in the United States, Italy and Spain. T cells, B-cell-depleted T cells, or PBMCs supplied cDNA or gDNA.

This CDR3 is 16 amino acids long. Germline V lookup: CDR1 SGHNT, CDR2 YENEEA. The J segment lost 4 bases and the V segment lost 1 base, leaving 7 bases of the junction unmatched. As processed by the authors: By means of reference gene primer amplification, nucleated cell counts were estimated. Repertoires were generated with immunoSEQ multiplex PCR, while TCRdb's copy carries only in-frame clones and drops some. That table furnishes V, J and clone size, whereas the DNA furnished D and trimming. The table lists 86,000 or so clones, nearly 95% of them singletons. This TCR was sampled from a human donor with active COVID-19. The donor label of this sample is uncertain. The rearrangement links TRBV11-3 to TRBJ2-3; TRBD2 agrees at 8 bases. Source material: peripheral blood. Written as DNA, the CDR3 is TGTGCCAGCAGCTTAGGGGCGAGCGGGAGTTCAGATACGCAGTATTTT. Residues: CASSLGASGSSDTQYF.